This T cell receptor beta chain was obtained from a study of blood T cells in healthy people across ages. Broader study findings: It was found that TCR beta diversity correlated strongly with the percentage of naive T cells. Expanded clonotype shifts may have been confounded, as the donors had an unknown CMV status. Higher diversity and more naive CD4+ cells were features of long-lived donors, compared to aged donors.

A second PCR, run for roughly 6 to 11 cycles, used a sample-barcoded 5' primer plus a J-beta primer mix. TCRdb reprocessed the 5' RACE reads via MiXCR and lists one record per CDR3 protein. Of 380,000 or so distinct CDR3 sequences listed, about 49% are singletons. The donors, all healthy, were Caucasians living in Russia, aged roughly 6 to 100. This clonotype has just a few counts. What it recognizes is unknown. Sequenced: blood. The source is a man aged 55 to 69 in good health.

The CDR3 spells CASSYLRGETQYF. The CDR3 DNA reads as TGTGCCAGCAGCTACCTCAGGGGAGAGACCCAGTACTTC. The gene calls are TRBV7-2 and TRBJ2-5, with D maybe TRBD1 (6 bases). The CDR3 contains 13 residues. The germline V gene encodes CDR1 SGHTA and CDR2 FQGNSA. Between the trimmed V and J ends, which lost 4 bases and 4 bases, there was a span of 10 bases.